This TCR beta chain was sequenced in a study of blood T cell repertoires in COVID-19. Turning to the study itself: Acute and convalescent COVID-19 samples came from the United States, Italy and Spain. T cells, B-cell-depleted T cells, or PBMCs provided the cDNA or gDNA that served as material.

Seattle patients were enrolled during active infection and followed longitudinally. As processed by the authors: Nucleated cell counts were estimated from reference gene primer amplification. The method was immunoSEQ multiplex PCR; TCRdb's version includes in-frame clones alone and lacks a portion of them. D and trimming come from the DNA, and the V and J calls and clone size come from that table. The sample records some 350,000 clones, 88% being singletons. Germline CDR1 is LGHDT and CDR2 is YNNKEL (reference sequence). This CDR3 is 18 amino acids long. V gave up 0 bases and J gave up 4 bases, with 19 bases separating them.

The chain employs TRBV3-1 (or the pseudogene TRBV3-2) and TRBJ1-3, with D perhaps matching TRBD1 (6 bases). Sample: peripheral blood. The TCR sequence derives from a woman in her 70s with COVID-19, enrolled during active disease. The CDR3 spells CASSQDFPGTGIGNTIYF. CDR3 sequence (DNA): TGTGCCAGCAGCCAAGATTTTCCCGGTACAGGGATCGGAAACACCATATATTTT.